The next 17 T cell receptor beta chains were all read from a single sample in a study of T cells in Graves' hyperthyroidism and ophthalmopathy. The TCR beta CDR3 regions underwent amplification using RNA transcripts as the source. HTBI primers were the set used in a first-round RT-PCR of the TCR CDR3. TCRdb independently ran MiXCR on the multiplex PCR reads; one entry per CDR3 protein. Of nearly 750,000 distinct CDR3 sequences in the sample, around 40% were seen once. Source material: blood. The receptors shown here come from a middle-aged woman with Graves' hyperthyroidism.

The chain couples TRBV4-2 to TRBJ2-5, with D tentatively TRBD2 (6 bases). Trimming stripped 0 bases from V and 4 bases from J, with 12 bases between. Germline CDR1 LGHNA, CDR2 YNFKEQ. The CDR3 is made up of 15 amino acids. DNA of the CDR3: TGTGCCAGCAGCCAAGACCCGGGACTCGGAGAGACCCAGTACTTC. It yields the protein CASSQDPGLGETQYF.

The chain recombines TRBV6-6 with TRBJ1-5; D gene uncertain. Per germline, CDR1 MNHNY and CDR2 SVGAGI (reference sequence). The CDR3 runs to 15 residues. The V and J ends lost 5 bases and 2 bases respectively, with 13 bases between them. The CDR3 is CASSPRRAGNQPQHF. The CDR3 region has the DNA TGTGCCAGCAGTCCCCGGAGGGCGGGCAATCAGCCCCAGCATTTT.

The V gene is TRBV6-5, the J gene TRBJ1-1; D gene ambiguous. The CDR3 contains 14 residues. Germline CDR1 reads MNHEY; CDR2 reads SVGAGI. Trimming shortened V by 4 bases and J by 7 bases, and 16 bases separated the two germline ends. CDR3 bases: TGTGCCAGCAGTTCCCCAGGCAGAGCCCTTGAAGCTTTCTTT. Its translation is CASSSPGRALEAFF.

This clonotype occurred a few times. One junction end does not reproduce the germline sequence, and a read error may be involved. V and J are TRBV10-3 and TRBJ1-1; 7 bases match TRBD1. The CDR3 runs to 16 residues. The germline V gene has CDR1 ENHRY and CDR2 SYGVKD. The CDR3 sequence is CASSSRTGAANTEAFF. The CDR3 DNA is TGTGCCAGCAGTTCCCGGACAGGCGCAGCGAACACTGAAGCTTTCTTT.

The table lists this clonotype with many counts. V and J are TRBV7-2 and TRBJ1-4; possibly TRBD1 for D (5 bases). The CDR3 consists of 15 residues. Per the germline V gene, CDR1 is SGHTA and CDR2 is FQGNSA. V was trimmed by 5 bases and J by 2 bases, leaving 12 bases between them. CDR3 amino acids: CASSPGSRTNEKLFF. CDR3 DNA: TGTGCCAGCAGCCCAGGGAGTCGGACTAATGAAAAACTGTTTTTT.

Note on this clonotype: One end of the junction varies from germline; a read error may be responsible. This chain links TRBV7-9 with TRBJ1-1; D unresolved. CDR1 is SEHNR, CDR2 FQNEAQ, per germline (reference sequence). CDR3 length equals 13 residues. The chain's CDR3 is CASSLGVGTEVFF. Here the CDR3 DNA reads TGTGCCAGCAGCTTAGGCGTCGGCACTGAAGTTTTCTTT.

V usage is TRBV15 and J usage is TRBJ2-7; 7 bases align to TRBD2. CDR1 and CDR2 from the germline V gene are LNHNV and YYDKDF (reference sequence). The length of the CDR3 is 11 residues. J lost 2 bases, V lost 8 bases, and 0 bases had no gene match. The CDR3: CATRGAYEQYF. The CDR3 DNA reads TGTGCCACCCGGGGGGCCTACGAGCAGTACTTC.

The rearrangement joins TRBV20-1 to TRBJ2-7; TRBD1 agrees at 8 bases. The CDR3 consists of 15 residues. The V gene's germline CDR1 is DFQATT and CDR2 SNEGSKA (reference sequence). V lost 1 base and J lost 2; bases outside the gene matches: 7. The CDR3 region is CSARGAYRGAYEQYF. The DNA for the CDR3 is TGCAGTGCTAGAGGGGCGTACAGGGGGGCCTACGAGCAGTACTTC.

This clonotype was counted only a few times. This chain connects TRBV6-6 to TRBJ1-5, with 7 bases lining up with TRBD1. Germline trimming cut 4 bases from V and 7 bases from J; bases unmatched to any gene: 10. Germline V lookup: CDR1 MNHNY, CDR2 SVGAGI (reference sequence). The CDR3 consists of 15 residues. Here the CDR3 reads CASSLGAGGYQPQHF. The CDR3, as DNA: TGTGCCAGCAGTTTGGGGGCAGGGGGGTACCAGCCCCAGCATTTT.

The chain uses TRBV4-1 and TRBJ2-2; TRBD2 is a possible D gene (6 bases). CDR1 MGHRA and CDR2 YSYEKL come from the germline V gene. CDR3 length: 15 residues. Trimming cost V 7 bases and J 5 bases, with 17 bases left between them. This CDR3 reads CASNRGGEDTGELFF. CDR3 DNA: TGCGCCAGCAATCGTGGAGGGGAGGATACCGGGGAGCTGTTTTTT.

V is TRBV24-1 and J is TRBJ2-3, with 8 bases aligning to TRBD1. CDR1 KGHDR and CDR2 SFDVKD come from the germline V gene. The V and J ends lost 9 bases and 2 bases, in that order; junction bases with no gene match: 3. This CDR3 comprises 13 residues. CDR3 nucleotides: TGTGCCACCGGGACAGGCTCCACAGATACGCAGTATTTT. Residues: CATGTGSTDTQYF.

The sample holds a few counts of this clonotype. The chain is built from TRBV6-6 and TRBJ2-7; TRBD2 matches 10 bases. In germline, CDR1 is MNHNY, CDR2 SVGAGI (reference sequence). With 2 bases clipped from V and 4 bases from J, the junction kept 8 bases outside the gene matches. The CDR3 extends over 16 amino acids. In DNA form, the CDR3 reads TGTGCCAGCAGTTACCCGAGGACTAGCGGAAGATACGAGCAGTACTTC. This codes for CASSYPRTSGRYEQYF.

This sequence joins TRBV6-1 and TRBJ1-3, with 8 bases fitting TRBD1. CDR3 length: 14 amino acids. V lost 6 bases, J lost 5 bases, and 6 bases stayed unmatched. Germline assignment: CDR1 MNHNS and CDR2 SASEGT. CDR3 loop: CASRLDRARNTIYF. Written as DNA, the CDR3 is TGTGCCAGCAGACTGGACAGGGCAAGAAACACCATATATTTT.

This clonotype showed up many times. This chain joins TRBV7-2 and TRBJ1-1; D gene uncertain. The CDR3 runs to 12 residues. The V gene lost 3 bases and the J gene lost 8 bases, with 10 bases spanning the gap. Per the germline V gene, CDR1 is SGHTA and CDR2 is FQGNSA. CDR3 nucleotide sequence: TGTGCCAGCAGCTTTTATCGAGGGGAAGCTTTCTTT. Its protein product is CASSFYRGEAFF. Combining the CDR3 with reference TRBV7-2 and TRBJ1-1 gives the whole variable domain GAGVSQSPSNKVTEKGKDVELRCDPISGHTALYWYRQSLGQGLEFLIYFQGNSAPDKSGLPSDRFSAERTGGSVSTLTIQRTQQEDSAVYLCASSFYRGEAFFGQGTRLTVV.

This clonotype has just a few counts. One end of the junction varies from germline; a read error may be responsible. This chain uses TRBV12-3 or TRBV12-4 with TRBJ1-2; possibly TRBD1 for D (5 bases). This CDR3 comprises 15 residues. CDR3 nucleotides: TGTGCCAGCAGTTTCGACCGTCGACAGCTCTATGGCTACATCTTC. Translated, it gives CASSFDRRQLYGYIF.

This clonotype has a handful of counts. The chain combines TRBV6-5 with TRBJ1-2; no clear D gene. CDR3 length: 12 amino acids. V was shortened by 2 bases and J by 8 bases, with 9 bases between the two germline ends. CDR1 is MNHEY and CDR2 is SVGAGI in the germline V gene. CDR3 protein: CASSYGVEGYTF. The CDR3 nucleotides read TGTGCCAGCAGTTACGGGGTAGAGGGCTACACCTTC.

This clonotype was seen only a few times. V usage is TRBV4-3 and J usage is TRBJ1-6, with D maybe TRBD1 (5 bases). Germline V gene lookup returns CDR1 LGHNA and CDR2 YSLEER. Trimming stripped 4 bases from V and 4 bases from J, with 11 bases between. The CDR3 has 15 residues. CDR3 nucleotides: TGCGCCAGCAGCCCCCTTCAGGGTTATAATTCACCCCTCCACTTT. It yields the protein CASSPLQGYNSPLHF.